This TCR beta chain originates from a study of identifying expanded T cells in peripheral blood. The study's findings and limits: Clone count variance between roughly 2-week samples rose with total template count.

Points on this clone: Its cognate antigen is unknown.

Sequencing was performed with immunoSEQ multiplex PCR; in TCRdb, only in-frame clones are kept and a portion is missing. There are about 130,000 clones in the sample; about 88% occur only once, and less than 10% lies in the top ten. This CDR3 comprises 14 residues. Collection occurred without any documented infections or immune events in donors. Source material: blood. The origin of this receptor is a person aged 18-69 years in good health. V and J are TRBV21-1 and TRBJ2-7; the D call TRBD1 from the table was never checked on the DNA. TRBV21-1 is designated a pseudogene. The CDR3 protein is CASSPETGTYEQYF. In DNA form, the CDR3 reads TGTGCCAGCTCACCAGAGACAGGGACATACGAGCAGTACTTC.